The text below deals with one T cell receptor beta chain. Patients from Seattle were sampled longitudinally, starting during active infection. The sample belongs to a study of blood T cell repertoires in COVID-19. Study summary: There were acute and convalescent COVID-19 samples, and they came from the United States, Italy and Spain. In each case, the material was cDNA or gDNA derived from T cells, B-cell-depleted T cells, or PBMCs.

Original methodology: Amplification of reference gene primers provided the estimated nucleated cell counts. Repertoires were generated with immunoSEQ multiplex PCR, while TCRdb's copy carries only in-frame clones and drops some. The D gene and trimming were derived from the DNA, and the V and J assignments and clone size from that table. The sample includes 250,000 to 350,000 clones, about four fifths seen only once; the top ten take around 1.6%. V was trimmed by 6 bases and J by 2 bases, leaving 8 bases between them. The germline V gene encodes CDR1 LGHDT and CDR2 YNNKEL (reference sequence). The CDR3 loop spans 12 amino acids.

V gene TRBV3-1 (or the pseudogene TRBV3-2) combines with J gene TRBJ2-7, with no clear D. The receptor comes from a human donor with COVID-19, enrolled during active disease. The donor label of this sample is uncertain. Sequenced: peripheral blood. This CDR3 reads CASSQLTYEQYF. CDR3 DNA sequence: TGTGCCAGCAGTCAACTAACCTACGAGCAGTACTTC.